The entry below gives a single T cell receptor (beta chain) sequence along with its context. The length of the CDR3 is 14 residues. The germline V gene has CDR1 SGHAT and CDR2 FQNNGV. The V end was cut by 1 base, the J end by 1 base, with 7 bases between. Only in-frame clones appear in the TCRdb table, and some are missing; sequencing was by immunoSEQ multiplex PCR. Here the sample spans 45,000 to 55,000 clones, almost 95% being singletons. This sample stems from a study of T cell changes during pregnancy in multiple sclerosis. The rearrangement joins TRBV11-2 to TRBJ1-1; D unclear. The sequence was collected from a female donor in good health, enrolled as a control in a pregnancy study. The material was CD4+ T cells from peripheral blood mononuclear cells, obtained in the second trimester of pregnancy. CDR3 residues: CASSLGAGNTEAFF. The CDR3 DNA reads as TGTGCCAGCAGCTTAGGGGCAGGGAACACTGAAGCTTTCTTT.